These T cell receptor beta chains were read from a single sample in a study of blood T cells in healthy people across ages. Each CDR3 protein is one row after TCRdb ran MiXCR on the 5' RACE reads. The data hold 1.5 million to 2 million distinct CDR3 sequences, with 28% observed a single time. Sequenced: blood. All receptors derive from a woman aged 25 to 39 in good health. Each CDR3 is given without its conserved first and last residue.

TRBJ1-3 | TRBV12-3/TRBV12-4 | ASRPTANSGNTIY
TRBJ1-5 | TRBV19 | ASRRTGNQPQH
TRBJ2-1 | TRBV5-1 | ASSPGGANNNEQF
TRBJ2-5 | TRBV15 | ATSRERGDLETQY
TRBJ2-5 | TRBV28 | ASSLWSPSGGRKTQY
TRBJ1-2 | TRBV2 | ASRGDSANYGYT
TRBJ2-3 | TRBV7-6 | ASSPIAGSLPYTDTQY
TRBJ1-5 | TRBV10-3 | AISEPSGNQPQH
TRBJ1-1 | TRBV6-5 | ASSYGPRGVTEAF
TRBJ2-7 | TRBV5-1 | ASSLKLDNKEQY
TRBJ2-7 | TRBV6-5 | ASSYPDSAGGSGNEQY
TRBJ1-4 | TRBV29-1 | SVNRDINEKRF
TRBJ2-3 | TRBV5-4 | ASRVYALTDTQY
- | TRBV7-2 | ASSSALLAGGRRETQY
TRBJ2-5 | TRBV7-2 | ASSPIGGPEQY
TRBJ2-3 | TRBV10-3 | APDFSGGDTQY
TRBJ2-7 | TRBV6-1 | ASSEWSGYEQY
TRBJ2-5 | TRBV29-1 | SVGPSDQPRTQY
TRBJ2-3 | TRBV5-1 | ASSLRLGPDTQY
TRBJ2-7 | TRBV5-5 | ASSLEGSRYEQY
TRBJ1-2 | TRBV9 | ASSEYGRYT
TRBJ1-1 | TRBV5-1 | ASSLLIGVGRGTEAF
TRBJ1-2 | TRBV5-1 | ASSLGPSGQGSDYGHT
TRBJ2-3 | TRBV5-1 | ASSLPLAGMDTQY
TRBJ2-3 | TRBV20-1 | SAPGTSVDTQY
TRBJ2-3 | TRBV6-4 | ASRFLGRGADTQY
TRBJ1-5 | TRBV10-3 | AISEAGMSNQPQH
TRBJ2-1 | TRBV7-3 | ASSTGGRESDEQF
TRBJ1-5 | TRBV7-2 | ASSLPASSNQPQH
TRBJ1-6 | TRBV7-2 | ASSFGRQGAPLH
TRBJ1-2 | TRBV20-1 | SAPEGKGLGYT
TRBJ2-2 | TRBV2 | AAPGGELF
TRBJ2-5 | TRBV12-3/TRBV12-4 | ASSLARRGETQY
TRBJ2-3 | TRBV7-2 | ASSKLAGAISTDTQY
- | TRBV7-2 | ASSLVDRAQETQY
TRBJ1-5 | TRBV12-3/TRBV12-4 | ASSLAQGTQPQH
TRBJ2-3 | TRBV5-1 | AGSLVAGQDTQY
TRBJ2-1 | TRBV28 | ASSLPGQGPSREQF
TRBJ2-7 | TRBV5-5 | ASSLEGQGFSYEQY
TRBJ2-1 | TRBV10-3 | AISGNNLGNEQF
TRBJ2-1 | TRBV7-9 | ASTGGTQIYNEQF
TRBJ1-6 | TRBV2 | ASSGRGTRSPLH
TRBJ2-1 | TRBV24-1 | ATSYGTGATYNEQF
TRBJ2-1 | TRBV6-5 | ASSYSGLTYNEQF
TRBJ1-5 | TRBV5-1 | ASSLEGTGYQPQH
TRBJ1-2 | TRBV29-1 | SVEAEQEFYYGYT
TRBJ1-2 | TRBV12-3/TRBV12-4 | ASSPKVYGYT
TRBJ2-7 | TRBV5-1 | ASSLEDLVSYEQY
TRBJ2-6 | TRBV3-1 | ASSPPGAGISGANVLT
TRBJ1-2 | TRBV7-2 | ASRVAASSYGYT
TRBJ2-5 | TRBV5-1 | ASSPPGQVWETQY
TRBJ2-2 | TRBV12-3/TRBV12-4 | ASSIRVTGELF
TRBJ2-7 | TRBV14 | ASSQDYLASGSQQY